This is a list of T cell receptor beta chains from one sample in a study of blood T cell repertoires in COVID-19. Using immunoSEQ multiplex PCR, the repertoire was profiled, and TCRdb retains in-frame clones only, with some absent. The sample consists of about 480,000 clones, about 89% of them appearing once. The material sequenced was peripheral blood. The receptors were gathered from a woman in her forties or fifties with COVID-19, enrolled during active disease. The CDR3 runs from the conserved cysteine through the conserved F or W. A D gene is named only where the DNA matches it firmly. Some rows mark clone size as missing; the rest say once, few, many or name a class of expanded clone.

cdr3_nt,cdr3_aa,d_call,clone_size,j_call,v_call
TGTGCCAGCAGCGGCCCGTCCAAATTGCCCCCCACCTTC,CASSGPSKLPPTF,-,-,TRBJ1-2,TRBV7-2
TGTGCCAGCAGGGGACTAGCGGGGGGGCTCCATGAGCAGTTCTTC,CASRGLAGGLHEQFF,TRBD2,-,TRBJ2-1,TRBV2
TGTGCCAGCAGCCAACCCGATAGGGGTGAAGCTTTCTTT,CASSQPDRGEAFF,-,-,TRBJ1-1,TRBV28
TGTGCCAGCAGTGAAGCGCCGGGGGTATACTACGAGCAGTACTTC,CASSEAPGVYYEQYF,-,-,TRBJ2-7,TRBV2
TGTGCCAGCAGCGGGACCGGGACTAGCGGGGGGAACACAGATACGCAGTATTTT,CASSGTGTSGGNTDTQYF,TRBD2,-,TRBJ2-3,TRBV11-3
TGTGCCAGCAGTTTGGTGGGCAGTGGAAACTATGGCTACACCTTC,CASSLVGSGNYGYTF,-,-,TRBJ1-2,TRBV27
TGTGCCAGCAGCCAAGATTTTGGGCTTGGAAAGCAGTACTTC,CASSQDFGLGKQYF,-,-,TRBJ2-7,TRBV3-1/TRBV3-2
TGCGCCAGCAGCTTGGGGGACATTGCTAATGAAAAACTGTTTTTT,CASSLGDIANEKLFF,-,once,TRBJ1-4,TRBV5-1
TGTGCCAGCAGGCGGAACACTGAAGCTTTCTTT,CASRRNTEAFF,-,-,TRBJ1-1,TRBV6-5
TGCGCCAGCAGCCAAGAGGTGGTAGCGGGCCTAAACACCGGGGAGCTGTTTTTT,CASSQEVVAGLNTGELFF,TRBD2,-,TRBJ2-2,TRBV4-1
TGTGCCTGGAGTTCTGGCGAAAAACTGTTTTTT,CAWSSGEKLFF,-,-,TRBJ1-4,TRBV30
TGTGCCAGCAACCCAGCGGGGGGCCCGTTTATGCCGCAGTATTTT,CASNPAGGPFMPQYF,TRBD2,-,TRBJ2-3,TRBV6-4
TGTGCCAGCAGACAAACAGGGGCGACTGAAGCTTTCTTT,CASRQTGATEAFF,TRBD1,-,TRBJ1-1,TRBV11-2
TGTGCCATCTCCGGGGTTGGGACTTCAGCTTTCTTT,CAISGVGTSAFF,-,-,TRBJ1-1,TRBV10-3
TGTGCCAGCAGTTACTCGGGGCGGGATTCCTACGAGCAGTACTTC,CASSYSGRDSYEQYF,-,-,TRBJ2-7,TRBV6-5
TGTGCCAGCAGTGACGATCGTAAAATCCCGGATAGGGGTGGCTACACCTTC,CASSDDRKIPDRGGYTF,-,-,TRBJ1-2,TRBV6-1
TGCGCCAGCAGCTTGGAGGGGCCCAACTATGGCTACACCTTC,CASSLEGPNYGYTF,-,-,TRBJ1-2,TRBV5-1
TGTGCCAGCAGCTTAGGGACAGCCTCCTACGAGCAGTACTTC,CASSLGTASYEQYF,-,-,TRBJ2-7,TRBV7-8
TGTGCCTCCCTGGGGGGGCTGAACACTGAAGCTTTCTTT,CASLGGLNTEAFF,-,-,TRBJ1-1,TRBV30
TGTGCCAGCAGCTTAGGTCAGGGGCGCAATCAGCCCCAGCATTTT,CASSLGQGRNQPQHF,-,-,TRBJ1-5,TRBV5-4